These T cell receptor beta chains were read from a single sample in a study of T cell repertoires in cytomegalovirus infection. TCRdb fed the reads into MiXCR, producing one record per CDR3 protein. The data contain about 490,000 distinct CDR3 sequences, more than 15% of them seen just once; the ten biggest clones take up 20% to 30%. The sequenced sample consisted of CD8+ T cells from PBMCs. The receptor set was obtained from a human donor in good health (CMV status not recorded). Some clones in this sample may be carry-over from other donors' samples. The CDR3 runs from the conserved cysteine through the conserved F or W. Only part of the rows carry a size: once, few, many, or a class if the clone is expanded.

V	size	J	CDR3
TRBV27	many	TRBJ2-7	CASNNLGDAQYF
TRBV11-2	many	TRBJ1-2	CASSTRQGLNYGYTF
TRBV28	-	TRBJ2-6	CASSLGTGVLTGANVLTF
TRBV27	many	TRBJ2-1	CASSAFYNEQFF
TRBV7-9	few	TRBJ2-3	CASSLVPAGGADTQYF
TRBV12-3/TRBV12-4	many	TRBJ2-4	CASRGYGGEVAKNIQYF
TRBV20-1	-	TRBJ1-2	CRGSRGRVYGYTF
TRBV18	-	TRBJ1-3	CASSPPPGGNTIYF
TRBV6-1	many	TRBJ2-7	CASSGSDSQADEQYF
TRBV19	few	TRBJ2-7	CASSQPGTGTYEQYF
TRBV12-3/TRBV12-4	many	TRBJ2-2	CASSSGAGTGELFF
TRBV6-5	many	TRBJ1-2	CASSYSTGAGGYTF
TRBV6-4	-	TRBJ1-1	CASSPFGGVNTEAFF
TRBV6-5	-	TRBJ2-1	CASSYSIAGGFEQFF
TRBV25-1	few	TRBJ2-3	CASSEGRGRTDTQYF
TRBV6-1	-	TRBJ2-3	CASSEARLAEGVDTQYF
TRBV19	many	TRBJ1-1	CASSIGQMNTEAFF
TRBV7-9	many	TRBJ2-7	CASSPGLADEQYF
TRBV7-9	many	TRBJ2-1	CASSSRTGRGQFF
TRBV7-4	many	TRBJ1-4	CASSSGTSTNEKLFF
TRBV28	-	TRBJ1-1	CASSLSAGHLNTEAFF
TRBV19	-	TRBJ2-7	CASTPGTGLYEQYF
TRBV7-2	many	TRBJ2-3	CASSWPTGQGSTDTQYF
TRBV19	many	TRBJ2-7	CASSEEGGWREQYF
TRBV7-2	-	TRBJ2-1	CASSPWRDWDEQFF
TRBV27	many	TRBJ2-7	CASSFSTSSSYEQYF
TRBV27	few	TRBJ2-3	CASTRAGGGTDTQYF
TRBV11-3	many	TRBJ2-1	CASSRGPDNPYNEQFF
TRBV11-2	many	TRBJ1-4	CASSRGQGAPNEKLFF
TRBV27	many	TRBJ1-2	CASSYAGEVNYGYTF
TRBV14	-	TRBJ2-1	CASSAGIPARANEQFF
TRBV7-6	many	TRBJ2-7	CASSRGTGGPYEQYF
TRBV4-1	-	TRBJ1-3	CASSQDGSLNTIYF
TRBV14	-	TRBJ2-1	CASSHRREGGPEQFF
TRBV2	-	TRBJ2-7	CAYQASGTVQYF
TRBV12-3/TRBV12-4	once	TRBJ2-7	CARSSPVPGHYETYF
TRBV10-3	many	TRBJ2-7	CAIRDLSSYEQYF
TRBV4-1	many	TRBJ2-5	CASSHPMDSGETQYF
TRBV29-1	many	TRBJ2-7	CSVEDGNGGYEQYF
TRBV7-9	many	TRBJ2-1	CASSSNRDTPIYNEQFF
TRBV27	-	TRBJ1-2	CASSPTTSNPYGYTF
TRBV4-1	-	TRBJ2-2	CASSQYMDSRIGELFF